The clone carrying this T cell receptor (beta chain) was recorded a few times. Time point specified: persistent/refractory GD, antithyroid drugs over 5 years with positive TRAb. PBMC-derived RNA was used for the TCR library. Through Arm-PCR of CDR3 regions and iRepertoire HTBI primers, TCR beta libraries were built. Methods used by the authors: The identification of about 66 TRBV and approximately 15 TRBJ segments was made across samples. TCRdb reprocessed the multiplex PCR reads with MiXCR, giving one entry per CDR3 protein. These V and J calls derive from TCRdb rather than the authors' analysis. The sample holds some 440,000 distinct CDR3 sequences; around 21% are singletons and the top ten take less than 9%. This sample was taken from a study of regulatory T cells in long-lasting Graves disease. On the study more broadly: Persistent Graves' disease required over 5 years of antithyroid drugs and positive TSH receptor antibodies.

CDR3 size: 13 residues. V was trimmed by 3 bases and J by 6 bases, leaving 12 bases between them. Looked up from germline, CDR1 is DFQATT and CDR2 is SNEGSKA (reference sequence). This receptor was taken from a female donor with Graves disease. The chain uses TRBV20-1 and TRBJ1-5; D call uncertain. This specimen was peripheral blood mononuclear cells (PBMCs), taken when the disease was refractory, from a patient treated with antithyroid drugs. This CDR3 reads CSARRPLGQPQHF. CDR3 DNA: TGCAGTGCTAGGAGACCCCTAGGTCAGCCCCAGCATTTT.